The TCR beta chain under discussion was sequenced for a study of cytomegalovirus exposure and HLA in healthy donors. Study-level points and caveats: TCR beta chains numbering 164 were designated cytomegalovirus-associated.

There are 15 residues in the CDR3. CDR1 is MRHNA and CDR2 is SNTAGT in the germline V gene. V was clipped by 3 bases and J by 1 base, with 12 bases between them. The repertoire was sequenced with immunoSEQ multiplex PCR; TCRdb's copy has only in-frame clones and lacks some. The repertoire holds around 180,000 clones, with around four fifths as singletons. About this clone: The antigen remains undetermined.

The chain has TRBV6-4 and TRBJ1-1; no clear D. The sequencing input was PBMCs. The receptor was derived from a man between 18 and 35 years old in good health and CMV-seropositive. CDR3 loop: CASSDSGGSNTEAFF. The DNA of the CDR3 is TGTGCCAGCAGTGATTCGGGAGGATCGAACACTGAAGCTTTCTTT.